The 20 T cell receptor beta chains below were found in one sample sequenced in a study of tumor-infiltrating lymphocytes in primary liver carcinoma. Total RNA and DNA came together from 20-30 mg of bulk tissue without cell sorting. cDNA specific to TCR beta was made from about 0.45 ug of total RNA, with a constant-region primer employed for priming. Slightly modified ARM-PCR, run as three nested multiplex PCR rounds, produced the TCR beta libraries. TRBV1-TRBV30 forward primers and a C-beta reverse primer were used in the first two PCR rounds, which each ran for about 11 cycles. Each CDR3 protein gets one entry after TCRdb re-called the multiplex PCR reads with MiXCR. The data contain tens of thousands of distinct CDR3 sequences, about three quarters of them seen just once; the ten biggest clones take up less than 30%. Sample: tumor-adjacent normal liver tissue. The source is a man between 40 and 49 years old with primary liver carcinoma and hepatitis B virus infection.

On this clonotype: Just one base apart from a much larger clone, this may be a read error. The CDR3 loop is CASNKGQSEETQYF. In DNA form, the CDR3 reads TGCGCCAGCAACAAGGGACAATCGGAAGAGACCCAGTACTTC. The V gene is TRBV5-1, the J gene TRBJ2-5, with a weak D call TRBD1 (6 bases). The CDR3 consists of 14 residues. V was cut by 6 bases and J by 3 bases, with 15 bases left in between. Germline V gene data show CDR1 as SGHRS and CDR2 as YFSETQ.

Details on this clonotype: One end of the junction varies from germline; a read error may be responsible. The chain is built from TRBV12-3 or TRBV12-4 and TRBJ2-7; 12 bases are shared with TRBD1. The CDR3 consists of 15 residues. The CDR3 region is CASSRGTGGSYEQCF. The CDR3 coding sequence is TGTGCCAGCAGTAGGGGGACAGGGGGCTCCTATGAGCAGTGCTTC.

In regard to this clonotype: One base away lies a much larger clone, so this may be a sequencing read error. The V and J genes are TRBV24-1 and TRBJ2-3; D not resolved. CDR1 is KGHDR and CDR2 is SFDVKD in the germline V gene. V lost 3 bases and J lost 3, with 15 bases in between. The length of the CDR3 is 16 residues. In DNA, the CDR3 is TGTGCCACCAGTGATGCCCGTGGAGTTAGTACAGATACGCAGTATTTT. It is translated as CATSDARGVSTDTQYF.

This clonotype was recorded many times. CDR3 nucleotide sequence: TGCGCCAGCAGCCAAAACCCAGAAGGAAACCCCGGGGAGCTGTTTTTT. This gives the protein CASSQNPEGNPGELFF. This chain uses TRBV4-3 with TRBJ2-2; D gene ambiguous. Looked up from germline, CDR1 is LGHNA and CDR2 is YSLEER. This CDR3 spans 16 amino acids. Trimming removed 2 bases from V and 6 bases from J, with 16 bases in between.

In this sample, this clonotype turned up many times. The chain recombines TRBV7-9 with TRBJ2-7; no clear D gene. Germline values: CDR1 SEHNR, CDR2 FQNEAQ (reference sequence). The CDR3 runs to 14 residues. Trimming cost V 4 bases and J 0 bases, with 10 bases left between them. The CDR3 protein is CASSSDVPSYEQYF. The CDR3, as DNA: TGTGCCAGCAGCTCAGACGTACCCTCCTACGAGCAGTACTTC. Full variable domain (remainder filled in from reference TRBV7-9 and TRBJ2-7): DTGVSQNPRHKITKRGQNVTFRCDPISEHNRLYWYRQTLGQGPEFLTYFQNEAQLEKSRLLSDRFSAERPKGSFSTLEIQRTEQGDSAMYLCASSSDVPSYEQYFGPGTRLTVT.

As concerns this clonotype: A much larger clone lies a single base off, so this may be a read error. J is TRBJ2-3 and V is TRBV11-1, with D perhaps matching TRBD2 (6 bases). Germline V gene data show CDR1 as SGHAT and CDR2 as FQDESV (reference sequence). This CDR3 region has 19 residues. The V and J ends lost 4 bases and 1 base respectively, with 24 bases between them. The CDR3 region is CASSSAGSSVGARTDTQYF. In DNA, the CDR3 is TGTGCCAGCAGCTCTGCGGGAAGCTCTGTTGGAGCCCGCACAGATACGCAGTATTTT.

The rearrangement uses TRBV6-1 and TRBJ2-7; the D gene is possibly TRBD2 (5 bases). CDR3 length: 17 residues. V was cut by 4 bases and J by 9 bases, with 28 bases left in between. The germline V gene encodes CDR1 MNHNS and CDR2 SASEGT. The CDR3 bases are TGTGCCAGCAGTGGCGCTACTAGTGTCGGCTACCGTACGGGGCAGTACTTC. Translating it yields CASSGATSVGYRTGQYF.

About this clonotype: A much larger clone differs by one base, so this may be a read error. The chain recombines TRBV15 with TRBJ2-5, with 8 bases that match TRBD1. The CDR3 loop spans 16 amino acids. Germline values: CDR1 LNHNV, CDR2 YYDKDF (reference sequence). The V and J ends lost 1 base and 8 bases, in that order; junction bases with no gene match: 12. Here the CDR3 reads CATSRGGQGGRDTQYF. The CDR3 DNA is TGTGCCACCAGCAGAGGAGGACAGGGAGGTCGAGATACCCAGTACTTC.

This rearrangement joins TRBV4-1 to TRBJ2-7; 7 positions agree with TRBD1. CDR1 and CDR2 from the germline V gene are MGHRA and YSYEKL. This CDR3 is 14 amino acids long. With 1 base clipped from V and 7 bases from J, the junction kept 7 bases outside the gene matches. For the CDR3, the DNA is TGCGCCAGCAGCCAAGGACAGGGAAACTTTGAGCAGTACTTC. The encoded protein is CASSQGQGNFEQYF.

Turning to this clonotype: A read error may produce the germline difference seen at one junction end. The DNA for the CDR3 is TGCGCCGGCAGTTACCTACAAGGGAACGGGGAGCTGCTTTTT. Its translation is CAGSYLQGNGELLF. This chain joins TRBV10-2 and TRBJ2-2, with a possible D match to TRBD2 (5 bases). CDR1 and CDR2 from the germline V gene are WSHSY and SAAADI. The CDR3 has 14 amino acids.

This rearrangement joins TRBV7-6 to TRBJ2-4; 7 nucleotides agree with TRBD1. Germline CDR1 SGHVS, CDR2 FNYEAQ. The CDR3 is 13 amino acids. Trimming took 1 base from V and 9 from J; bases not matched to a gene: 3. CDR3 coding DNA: TGTGCCAGCAGCTTAGGTACAGGGGCCATTCAGTACTTC. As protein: CASSLGTGAIQYF.

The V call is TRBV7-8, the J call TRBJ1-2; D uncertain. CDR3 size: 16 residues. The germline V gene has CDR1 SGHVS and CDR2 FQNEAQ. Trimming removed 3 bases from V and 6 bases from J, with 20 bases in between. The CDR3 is CASSLVKGRGHHGYTF. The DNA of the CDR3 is TGTGCCAGCAGCTTGGTAAAAGGAAGAGGGCATCATGGCTACACCTTC.

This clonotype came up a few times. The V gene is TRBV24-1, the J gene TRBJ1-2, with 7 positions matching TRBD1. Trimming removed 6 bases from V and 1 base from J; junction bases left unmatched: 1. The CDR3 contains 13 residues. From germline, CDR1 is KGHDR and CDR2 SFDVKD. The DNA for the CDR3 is TGTGCCACCAGTCACAGGGGTAACTATGGCTACACCTTC. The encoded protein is CATSHRGNYGYTF.

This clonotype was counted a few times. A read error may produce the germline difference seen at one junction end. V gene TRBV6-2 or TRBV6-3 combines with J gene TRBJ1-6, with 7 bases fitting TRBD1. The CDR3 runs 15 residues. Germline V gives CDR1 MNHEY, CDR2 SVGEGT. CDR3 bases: TGTGCCGGCAGTTACCTCGGGACAGTTGACTCACCCCTCCACTTT. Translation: CAGSYLGTVDSPLHF.

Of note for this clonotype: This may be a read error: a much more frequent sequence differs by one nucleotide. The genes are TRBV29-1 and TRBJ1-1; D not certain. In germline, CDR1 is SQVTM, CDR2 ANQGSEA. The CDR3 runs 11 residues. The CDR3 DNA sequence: TGCAACGTTATCGAGAACACTGAAGCTTTCTTT. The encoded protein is CNVIENTEAFF.

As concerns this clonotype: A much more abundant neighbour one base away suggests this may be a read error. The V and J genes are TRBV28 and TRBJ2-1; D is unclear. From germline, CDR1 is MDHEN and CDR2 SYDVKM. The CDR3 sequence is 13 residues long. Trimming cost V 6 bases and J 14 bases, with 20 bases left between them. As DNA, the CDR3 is TGTGCCAGCAGCCGTTCCGGATCGACGGTGGAGTTCTTC. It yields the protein CASSRSGSTVEFF.

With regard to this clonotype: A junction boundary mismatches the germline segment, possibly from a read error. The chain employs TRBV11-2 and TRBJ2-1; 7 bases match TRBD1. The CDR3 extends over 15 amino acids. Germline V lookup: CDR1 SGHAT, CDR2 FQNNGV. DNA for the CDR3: TGTGCCACCTCCTCACGGGGCAAGGGGGCGGATGTGCAGTCCTTC. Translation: CATSSRGKGADVQSF.

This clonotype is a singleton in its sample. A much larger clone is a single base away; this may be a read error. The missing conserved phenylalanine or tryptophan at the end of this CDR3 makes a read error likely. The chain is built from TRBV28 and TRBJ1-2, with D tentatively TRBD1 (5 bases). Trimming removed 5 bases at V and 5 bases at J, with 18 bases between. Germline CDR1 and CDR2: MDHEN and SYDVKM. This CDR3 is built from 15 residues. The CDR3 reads CASSQRARGEYGYTY. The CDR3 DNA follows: TGTGCCAGCAGTCAAAGGGCCCGAGGGGAATATGGCTACACCTAC.

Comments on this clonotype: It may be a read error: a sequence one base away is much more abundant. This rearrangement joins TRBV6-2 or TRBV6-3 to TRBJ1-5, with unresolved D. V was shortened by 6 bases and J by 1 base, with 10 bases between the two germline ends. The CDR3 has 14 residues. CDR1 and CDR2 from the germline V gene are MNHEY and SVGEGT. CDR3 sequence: CASSSRRSNQPQHF. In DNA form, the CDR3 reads TGTGCCAGCAGCTCCAGACGGAGCAATCAGCCCCAGCATTTT.

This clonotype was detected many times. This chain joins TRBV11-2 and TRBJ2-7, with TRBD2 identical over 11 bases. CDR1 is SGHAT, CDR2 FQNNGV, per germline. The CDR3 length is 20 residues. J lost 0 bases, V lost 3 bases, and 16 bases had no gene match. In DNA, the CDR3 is TGTGCCAGCAGCTTGAGGGAGGGGAGGACTAGCGGGCTCAGCTCCTACGAGCAGTACTTC. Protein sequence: CASSLREGRTSGLSSYEQYF.